These 3 T cell receptor beta chains were all obtained from the same sample, sequenced in a study of regulatory T cells in long-lasting Graves disease. iRepertoire HTBI primers and Arm-PCR of CDR3 regions built TCR beta libraries. TCRdb independently ran MiXCR on the multiplex PCR reads; one entry per CDR3 protein. Of 350,000 to 500,000 distinct CDR3 sequences listed, around 15% were seen once; the top ten hold about 10%. Described time point: newly diagnosed GD, antithyroid drugs for less than 3 months. Isolated PBMC RNA provided the starting material for the TCR library. These data were likewise used in another study, on T cells in Graves' hyperthyroidism and ophthalmopathy.

The sequences come from peripheral blood mononuclear cells (PBMCs), collected at new diagnosis, from a patient treated with antithyroid drugs. Every receptor here comes from a woman aged 25 to 39 with Graves disease.

This clonotype has ten or more counts. The chain recombines TRBV20-1 with TRBJ2-1, with D possibly being TRBD1 (6 bases). The germline V and J ends were trimmed by 0 bases and 7 bases, with 16 bases remaining between them. The CDR3 totals 15 residues. The germline V gene has CDR1 DFQATT and CDR2 SNEGSKA (reference sequence). The CDR3 spells CSARDPQGGANEQFF. CDR3 nucleotides: TGCAGTGCTAGAGATCCACAAGGGGGTGCGAATGAGCAGTTCTTC.

This clonotype occurred many times. The gene calls are TRBV30 and TRBJ1-6; D uncertain. The V gene lost 3 bases and the J gene lost 6 bases, with 12 bases spanning the gap. Germline V lookup: CDR1 GTSNPN, CDR2 SVGIG (reference sequence). The CDR3 has 14 amino acids. The CDR3 reads CAWSPPGRNSPLHF. DNA for the CDR3: TGTGCCTGGAGCCCTCCGGGCCGTAATTCACCCCTCCACTTT.

Regarding this clonotype: A much larger clone sits a single nucleotide away, making a read error possible. V and J are TRBV11-2 and TRBJ2-3, with 10 bases matching TRBD2. The J call may be incorrect, as the DNA end agrees better with TRBJ2-5. Germline lookup yields CDR1 SGHAT and CDR2 FQNNGV. The CDR3 runs 16 residues. The CDR3, as DNA: TGTGCCAGCAGCAAAATCCTAGCGGGAGTTGGAGGGACCCAGTACTTC. It codes for CASSKILAGVGGTQYF.